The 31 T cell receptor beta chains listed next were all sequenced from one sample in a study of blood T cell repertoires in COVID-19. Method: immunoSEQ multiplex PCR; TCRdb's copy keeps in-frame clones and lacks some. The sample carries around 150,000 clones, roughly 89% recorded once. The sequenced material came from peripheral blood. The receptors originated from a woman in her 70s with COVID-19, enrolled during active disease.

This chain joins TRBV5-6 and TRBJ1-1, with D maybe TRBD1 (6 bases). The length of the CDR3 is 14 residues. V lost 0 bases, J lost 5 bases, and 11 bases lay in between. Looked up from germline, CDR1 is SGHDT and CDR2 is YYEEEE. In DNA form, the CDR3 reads TGTGCCAGCAGCTTGGAACCCGGACAGACTGAAGCTTTCTTT. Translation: CASSLEPGQTEAFF.

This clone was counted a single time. CDR3 amino acids: CASSQVQGSYEQYF. The CDR3 DNA reads as TGTGCCAGCAGCCAAGTGCAGGGGAGCTACGAGCAGTACTTC. The chain couples TRBV3-1 (or the pseudogene TRBV3-2) to TRBJ2-7; tentatively, D is TRBD1 (6 bases). From germline, CDR1 is LGHDT and CDR2 YNNKEL (reference sequence). V gave up 1 base and J gave up 3 bases, with 10 bases separating them. The CDR3 is 14 amino acids.

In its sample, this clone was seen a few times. CDR3 sequence: CASRGTSETDTQYF. As DNA, the CDR3 is TGTGCCAGCAGGGGAACTAGCGAGACAGATACGCAGTATTTT. The rearrangement uses TRBV3-1 (or the pseudogene TRBV3-2) and TRBJ2-3; TRBD2 matches 7 bases. The V gene's germline CDR1 is LGHDT and CDR2 YNNKEL (reference sequence). This CDR3 has 14 amino acids. V dropped 6 bases and J dropped 3; count of bases not matched to a gene: 6.

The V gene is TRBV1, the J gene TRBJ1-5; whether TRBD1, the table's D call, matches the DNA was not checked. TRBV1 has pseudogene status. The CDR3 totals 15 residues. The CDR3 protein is CTSSQPRTGVQPQHF. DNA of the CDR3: TGCACCAGCAGCCAGCCGAGGACAGGGGTGCAGCCCCAGCATTTT.

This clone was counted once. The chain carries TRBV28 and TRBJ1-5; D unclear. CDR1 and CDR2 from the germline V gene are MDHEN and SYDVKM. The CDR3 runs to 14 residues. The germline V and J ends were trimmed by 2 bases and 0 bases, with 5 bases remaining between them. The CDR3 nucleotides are TGTGCCAGCAGTTTACCCGGTAGCAATCAGCCCCAGCATTTT. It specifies CASSLPGSNQPQHF.

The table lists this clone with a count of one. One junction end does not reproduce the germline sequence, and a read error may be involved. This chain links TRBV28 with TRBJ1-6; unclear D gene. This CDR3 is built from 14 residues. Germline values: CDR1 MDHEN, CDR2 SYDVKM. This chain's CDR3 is CVSSAPGSNSPLHF. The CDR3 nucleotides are TGTGTCAGCAGTGCTCCGGGATCTAATTCACCCCTCCACTTT. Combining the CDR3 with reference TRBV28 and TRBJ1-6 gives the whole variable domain DVKVTQSSRYLVKRTGEKVFLECVQDMDHENMFWYRQDPGLGLRLIYFSYDVKMKEKGDIPEGYSVSREKKERFSLILESASTNQTSMYLCVSSAPGSNSPLHFGNGTRLTVT.

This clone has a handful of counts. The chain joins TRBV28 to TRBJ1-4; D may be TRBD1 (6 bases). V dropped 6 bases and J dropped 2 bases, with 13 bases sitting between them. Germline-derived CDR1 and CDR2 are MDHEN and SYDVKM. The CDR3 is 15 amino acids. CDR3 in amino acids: CASRPRGSTNEKLFF. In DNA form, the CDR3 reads TGTGCCAGCAGACCCAGGGGAAGCACTAATGAAAAACTGTTTTTT.

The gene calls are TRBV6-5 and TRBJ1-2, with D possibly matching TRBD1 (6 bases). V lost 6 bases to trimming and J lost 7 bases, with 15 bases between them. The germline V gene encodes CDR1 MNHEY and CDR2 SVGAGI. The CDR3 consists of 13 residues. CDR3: CASSSRGSIGYTF. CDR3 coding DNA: TGTGCCAGCAGCTCCAGGGGATCTATTGGCTACACCTTC.

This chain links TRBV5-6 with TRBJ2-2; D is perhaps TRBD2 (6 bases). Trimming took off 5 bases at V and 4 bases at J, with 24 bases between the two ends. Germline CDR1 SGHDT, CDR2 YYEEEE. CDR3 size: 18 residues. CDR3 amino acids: CASSWYPTLGGFTGELFF. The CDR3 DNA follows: TGTGCCAGCAGTTGGTACCCGACACTTGGGGGGTTCACCGGGGAGCTGTTTTTT.

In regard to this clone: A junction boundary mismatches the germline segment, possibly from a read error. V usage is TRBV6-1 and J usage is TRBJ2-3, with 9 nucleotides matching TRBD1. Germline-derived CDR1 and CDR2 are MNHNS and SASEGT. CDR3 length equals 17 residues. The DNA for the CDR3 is TGTGCCAGCAGCGAAGAAACAGGGGGCCGACTCACAGATACGCAGTATTTT. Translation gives CASSEETGGRLTDTQYF.

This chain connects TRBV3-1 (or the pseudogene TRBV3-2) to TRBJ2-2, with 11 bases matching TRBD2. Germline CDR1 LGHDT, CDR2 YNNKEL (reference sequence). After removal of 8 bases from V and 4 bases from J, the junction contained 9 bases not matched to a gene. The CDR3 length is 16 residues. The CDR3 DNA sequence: TGTGCCAGCGGCGAACTAGCGGGGGTGACCACCGGGGAGCTGTTTTTT. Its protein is CASGELAGVTTGELFF.

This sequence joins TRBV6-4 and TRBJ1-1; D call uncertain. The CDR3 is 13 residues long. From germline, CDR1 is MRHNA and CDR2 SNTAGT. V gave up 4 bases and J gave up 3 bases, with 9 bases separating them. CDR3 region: CASSGEIHTEAFF. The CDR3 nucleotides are TGTGCCAGCAGTGGGGAGATCCACACTGAAGCTTTCTTT.

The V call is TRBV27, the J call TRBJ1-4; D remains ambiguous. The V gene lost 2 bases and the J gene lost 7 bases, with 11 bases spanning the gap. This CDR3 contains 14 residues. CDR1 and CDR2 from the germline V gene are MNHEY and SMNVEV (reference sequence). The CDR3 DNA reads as TGTGCCAGCAGTTTAAGACGGGGATTTGAAAAACTGTTTTTT. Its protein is CASSLRRGFEKLFF.

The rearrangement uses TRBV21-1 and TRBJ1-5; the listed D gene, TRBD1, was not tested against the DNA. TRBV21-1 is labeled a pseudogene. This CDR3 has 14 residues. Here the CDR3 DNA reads TGTGCCAGCAGCAGAGTAGGGGGCCGCCAGCCCCAGCATTTT. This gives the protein CASSRVGGRQPQHF.

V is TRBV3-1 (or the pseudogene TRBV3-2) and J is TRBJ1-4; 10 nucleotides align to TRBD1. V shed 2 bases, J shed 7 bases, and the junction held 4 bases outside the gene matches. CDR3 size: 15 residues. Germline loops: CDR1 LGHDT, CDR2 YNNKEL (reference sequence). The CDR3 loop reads CASSQWGQGSEKLFF. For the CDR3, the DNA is TGTGCCAGCAGCCAATGGGGACAGGGGTCTGAAAAACTGTTTTTT.

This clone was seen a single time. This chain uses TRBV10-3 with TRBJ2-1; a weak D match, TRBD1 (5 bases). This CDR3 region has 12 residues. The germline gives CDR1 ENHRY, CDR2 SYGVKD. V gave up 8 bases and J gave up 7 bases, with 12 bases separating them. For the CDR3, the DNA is TGTGCCATCGGCCAGGGTGGTAATGAGCAGTTCTTC. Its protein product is CAIGQGGNEQFF.

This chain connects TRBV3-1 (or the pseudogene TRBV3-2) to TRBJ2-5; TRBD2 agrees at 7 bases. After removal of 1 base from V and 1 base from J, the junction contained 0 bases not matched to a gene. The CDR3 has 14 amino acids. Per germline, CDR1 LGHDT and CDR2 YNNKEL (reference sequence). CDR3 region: CASSQGLAQETQYF. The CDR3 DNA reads TGTGCCAGCAGCCAAGGACTAGCCCAAGAGACCCAGTACTTC.

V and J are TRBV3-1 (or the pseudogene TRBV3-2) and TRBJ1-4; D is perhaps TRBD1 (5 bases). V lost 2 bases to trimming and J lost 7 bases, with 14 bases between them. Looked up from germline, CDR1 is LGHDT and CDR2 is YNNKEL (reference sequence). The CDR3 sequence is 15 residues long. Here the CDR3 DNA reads TGTGCCAGCAGCCAATCGGCAGGGATTTTTGAAAAACTGTTTTTT. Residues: CASSQSAGIFEKLFF.

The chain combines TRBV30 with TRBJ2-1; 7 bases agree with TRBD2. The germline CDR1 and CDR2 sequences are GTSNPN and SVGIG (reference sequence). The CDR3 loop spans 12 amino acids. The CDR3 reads CVGGGSYNEQFF. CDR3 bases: TGTGTGGGCGGGGGATCCTACAATGAGCAGTTCTTC.

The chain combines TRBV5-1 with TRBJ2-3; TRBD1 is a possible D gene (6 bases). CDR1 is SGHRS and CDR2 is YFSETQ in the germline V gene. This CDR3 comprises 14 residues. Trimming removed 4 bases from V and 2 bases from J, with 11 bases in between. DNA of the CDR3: TGCGCCAGCAGCACACAGGGTAACACAGATACGCAGTATTTT. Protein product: CASSTQGNTDTQYF.

CDR3: CASSLVSGHRTRNQPQHF. The CDR3 DNA reads as TGTGCCAGCAGCTTAGTTTCCGGACACCGGACGCGCAATCAGCCCCAGCATTTT. The V gene is TRBV7-9, the J gene TRBJ1-5, with D possibly being TRBD1 (5 bases). In germline, CDR1 is SEHNR, CDR2 FQNEAQ (reference sequence). The ends were cut back, 1 base at V and 2 bases at J, with 18 bases in the middle. The CDR3 spans 18 residues. Full variable domain (missing parts from reference TRBV7-9 and TRBJ1-5): DTGVSQNPRHKITKRGQNVTFRCDPISEHNRLYWYRQTLGQGPEFLTYFQNEAQLEKSRLLSDRFSAERPKGSFSTLEIQRTEQGDSAMYLCASSLVSGHRTRNQPQHFGDGTRLSIL.

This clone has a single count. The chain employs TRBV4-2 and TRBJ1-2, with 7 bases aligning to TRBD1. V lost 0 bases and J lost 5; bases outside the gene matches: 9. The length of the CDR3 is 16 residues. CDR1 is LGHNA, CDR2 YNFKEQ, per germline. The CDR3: CASSQEIGAGGYGYTF. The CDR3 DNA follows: TGTGCCAGCAGCCAAGAGATAGGGGCAGGGGGTTATGGCTACACCTTC.

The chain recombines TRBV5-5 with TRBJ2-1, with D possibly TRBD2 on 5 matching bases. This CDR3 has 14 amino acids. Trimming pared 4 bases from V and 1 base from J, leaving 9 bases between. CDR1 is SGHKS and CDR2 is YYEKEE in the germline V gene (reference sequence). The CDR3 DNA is TGTGCCAGCAGCGTACCGGGGTCCTACAATGAGCAGTTCTTC. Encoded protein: CASSVPGSYNEQFF.

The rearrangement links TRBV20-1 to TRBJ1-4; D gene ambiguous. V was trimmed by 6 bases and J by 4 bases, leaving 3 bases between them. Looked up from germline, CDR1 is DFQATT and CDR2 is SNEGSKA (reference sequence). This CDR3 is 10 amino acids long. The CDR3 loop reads CSAGNEKLFF. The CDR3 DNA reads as TGCAGTGCCGGTAATGAAAAACTGTTTTTT.

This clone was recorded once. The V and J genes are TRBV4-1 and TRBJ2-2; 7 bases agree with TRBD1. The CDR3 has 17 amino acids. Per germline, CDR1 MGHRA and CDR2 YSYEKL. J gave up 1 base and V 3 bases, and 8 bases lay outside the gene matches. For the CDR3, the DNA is TGCGCCAGCAGCCACCCAATACAGGGGTGGAACACCGGGGAGCTGTTTTTT. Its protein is CASSHPIQGWNTGELFF.

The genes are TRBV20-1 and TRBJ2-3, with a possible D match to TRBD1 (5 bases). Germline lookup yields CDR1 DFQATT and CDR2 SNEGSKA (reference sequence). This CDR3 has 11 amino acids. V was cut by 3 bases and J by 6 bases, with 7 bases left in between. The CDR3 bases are TGCAGTGCTAGCAGGGATGATACGCAGTATTTT. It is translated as CSASRDDTQYF.

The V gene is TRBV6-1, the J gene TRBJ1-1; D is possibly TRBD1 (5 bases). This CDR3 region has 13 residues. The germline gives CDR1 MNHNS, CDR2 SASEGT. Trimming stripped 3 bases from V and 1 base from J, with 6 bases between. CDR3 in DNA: TGTGCCAGCAGTGATCAGGGGAACACTGAAGCTTTCTTT. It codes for CASSDQGNTEAFF.

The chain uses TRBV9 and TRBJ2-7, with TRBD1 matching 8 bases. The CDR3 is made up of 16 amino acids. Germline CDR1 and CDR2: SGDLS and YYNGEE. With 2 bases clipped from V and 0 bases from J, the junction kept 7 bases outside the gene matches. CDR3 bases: TGTGCCAGCAGCGTCAGGGGGCTGTTTCCCTCCTACGAGCAGTACTTC. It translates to CASSVRGLFPSYEQYF.

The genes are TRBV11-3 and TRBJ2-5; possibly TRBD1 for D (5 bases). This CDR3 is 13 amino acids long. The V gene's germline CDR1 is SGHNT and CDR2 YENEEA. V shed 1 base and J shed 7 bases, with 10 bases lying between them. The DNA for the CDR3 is TGTGCCAGCAGCTTAGCTCCCGACAGGACCCAGTACTTC. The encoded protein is CASSLAPDRTQYF.

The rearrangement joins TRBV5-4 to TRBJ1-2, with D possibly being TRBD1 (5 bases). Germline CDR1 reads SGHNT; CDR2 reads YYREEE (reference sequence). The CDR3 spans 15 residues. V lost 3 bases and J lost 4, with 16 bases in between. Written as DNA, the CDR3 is TGTGCCAGCAGCTCGAAAGGGGTTTTTCCCTATGGCTACACCTTC. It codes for CASSSKGVFPYGYTF.

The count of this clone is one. For the CDR3, the DNA is TGTGCCAGCAGTTTAATGGGACAGGGGGCCCAGTACTTC. Protein: CASSLMGQGAQYF. The chain uses TRBV12-3 or TRBV12-4 and TRBJ2-5; 11 bases fit TRBD1. The V gene end was trimmed by 2 bases and the J gene end by 9 bases; junction bases not matched to a gene: 2. This CDR3 comprises 13 residues.